This TCR beta chain was identified during a study of blood T cell repertoires in COVID-19. On the study more broadly: The United States, Italy and Spain supplied acute and convalescent COVID-19 samples. PBMCs, B-cell-depleted T cells, or T cells provided the cDNA or gDNA that made up the material.

CDR1 is ENHRY, CDR2 SYGVKD, per germline. V shed 2 bases and J shed 6 bases, with 14 bases lying between them. The CDR3 has 16 residues. The assay was immunoSEQ multiplex PCR, and TCRdb's table has in-frame clones only and misses some. The table records about 83,000 clones, roughly 85% of them present only once. Sequencing was done on a sample of peripheral blood. The rearrangement uses TRBV10-3 and TRBJ1-6, with D tentatively TRBD1 (5 bases). The TCR was taken from a human donor in a cohort sampled during active COVID-19. CDR3 in amino acids: CAISEGGGTSNSPLHF. CDR3 bases: TGTGCCATCAGTGAGGGCGGAGGGACTTCTAATTCACCCCTCCACTTT.